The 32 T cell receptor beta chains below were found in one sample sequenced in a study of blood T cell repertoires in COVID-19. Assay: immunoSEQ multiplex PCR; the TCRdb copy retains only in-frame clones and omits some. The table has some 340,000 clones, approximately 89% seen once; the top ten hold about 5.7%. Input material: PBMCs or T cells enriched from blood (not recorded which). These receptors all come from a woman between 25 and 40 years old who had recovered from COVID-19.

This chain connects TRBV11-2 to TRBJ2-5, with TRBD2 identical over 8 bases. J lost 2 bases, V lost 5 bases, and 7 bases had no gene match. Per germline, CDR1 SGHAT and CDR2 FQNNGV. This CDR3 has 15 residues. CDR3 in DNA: TGTGCCAGCAGCGCCACGGGCGGGGGGCAAGAGACCCAGTACTTC. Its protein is CASSATGGGQETQYF.

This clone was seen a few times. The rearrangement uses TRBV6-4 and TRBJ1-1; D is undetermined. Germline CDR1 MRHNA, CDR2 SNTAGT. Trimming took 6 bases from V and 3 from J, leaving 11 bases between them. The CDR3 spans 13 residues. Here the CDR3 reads CASRSRGHTEAFF. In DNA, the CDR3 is TGTGCCAGCAGATCCCGAGGGCACACTGAAGCTTTCTTT.

CDR3 protein: CASSELGLAGDTQYF. In nucleotides, the CDR3 is TGTGCCAGCAGCGAACTTGGACTAGCGGGGGATACGCAGTATTTT. The chain employs TRBV9 and TRBJ2-3, with 12 bases aligning to TRBD2. V lost 3 bases and J lost 6; bases outside the gene matches: 5. This CDR3 region has 15 residues. Germline CDR1 SGDLS, CDR2 YYNGEE.

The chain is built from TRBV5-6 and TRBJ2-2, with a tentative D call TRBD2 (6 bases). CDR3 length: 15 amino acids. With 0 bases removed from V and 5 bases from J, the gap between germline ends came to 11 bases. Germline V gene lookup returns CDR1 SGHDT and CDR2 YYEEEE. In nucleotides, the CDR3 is TGTGCCAGCAGCTTGGTGCCAGGGAGGACCGGGGAGCTGTTTTTT. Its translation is CASSLVPGRTGELFF. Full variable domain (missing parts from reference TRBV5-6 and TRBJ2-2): DAGVTQSPTHLIKTRGQQVTLRCSPKSGHDTVSWYQQALGQGPQFIFQYYEEEERQRGNFPDRFSGHQFPNYSSELNVNALLLGDSALYLCASSLVPGRTGELFFGEGSRLTVL.

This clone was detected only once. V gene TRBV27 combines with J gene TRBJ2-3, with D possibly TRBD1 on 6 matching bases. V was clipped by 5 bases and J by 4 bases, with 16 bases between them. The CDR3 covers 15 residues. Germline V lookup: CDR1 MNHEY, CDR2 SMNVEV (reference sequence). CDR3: CASSPIISGADTQYF. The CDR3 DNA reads TGTGCCAGCAGTCCGATCATCTCAGGGGCAGATACGCAGTATTTT.

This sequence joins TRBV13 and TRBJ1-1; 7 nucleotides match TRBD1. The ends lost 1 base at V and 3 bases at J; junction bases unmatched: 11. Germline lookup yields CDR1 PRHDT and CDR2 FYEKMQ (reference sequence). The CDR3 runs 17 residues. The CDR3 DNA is TGTGCCAGCAGCTTAGAGAGGGGGCAAATTTTGGACACTGAAGCTTTCTTT. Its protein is CASSLERGQILDTEAFF.

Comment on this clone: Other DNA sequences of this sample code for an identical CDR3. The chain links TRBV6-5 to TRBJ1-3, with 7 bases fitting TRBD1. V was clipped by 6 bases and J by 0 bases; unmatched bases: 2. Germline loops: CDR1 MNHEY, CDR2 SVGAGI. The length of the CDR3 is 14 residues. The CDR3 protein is CASSPGGSGNTIYF. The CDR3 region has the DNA TGTGCCAGCAGCCCAGGGGGCTCTGGAAACACCATATATTTT.

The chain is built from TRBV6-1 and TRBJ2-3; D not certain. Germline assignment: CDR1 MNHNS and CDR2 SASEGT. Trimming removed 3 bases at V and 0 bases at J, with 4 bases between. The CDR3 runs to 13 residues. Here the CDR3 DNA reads TGTGCCAGCAGTGATACAAGCACAGATACGCAGTATTTT. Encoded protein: CASSDTSTDTQYF.

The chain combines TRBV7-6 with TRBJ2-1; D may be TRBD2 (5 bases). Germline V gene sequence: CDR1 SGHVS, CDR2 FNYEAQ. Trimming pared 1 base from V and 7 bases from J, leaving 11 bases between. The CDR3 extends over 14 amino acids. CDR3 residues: CASSLEPLANEQFF. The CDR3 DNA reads TGTGCCAGCAGCTTAGAGCCCTTAGCGAATGAGCAGTTCTTC.

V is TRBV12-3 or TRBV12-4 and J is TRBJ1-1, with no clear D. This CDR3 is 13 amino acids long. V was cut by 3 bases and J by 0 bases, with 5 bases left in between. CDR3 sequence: CASSLSMNTEAFF. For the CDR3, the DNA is TGTGCCAGCAGTTTGTCCATGAACACTGAAGCTTTCTTT.

This CDR3 is CASSIDGTGPNQPQHF. The DNA for the CDR3 is TGTGCCAGTAGTATAGATGGGACAGGTCCCAATCAGCCCCAGCATTTT. The chain has TRBV19 and TRBJ1-5; 8 nucleotides match TRBD1. This CDR3 region has 16 residues. From germline, CDR1 is LNHDA and CDR2 SQIVND (reference sequence). Trimming took 0 bases from V and 3 from J; bases not matched to a gene: 4.

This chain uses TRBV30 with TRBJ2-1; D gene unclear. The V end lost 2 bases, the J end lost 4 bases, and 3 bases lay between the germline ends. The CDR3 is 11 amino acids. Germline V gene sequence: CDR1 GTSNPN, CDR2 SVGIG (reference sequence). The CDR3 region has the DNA TGTGCCTGGAGTATATACAATGAGCAGTTCTTC. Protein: CAWSIYNEQFF.

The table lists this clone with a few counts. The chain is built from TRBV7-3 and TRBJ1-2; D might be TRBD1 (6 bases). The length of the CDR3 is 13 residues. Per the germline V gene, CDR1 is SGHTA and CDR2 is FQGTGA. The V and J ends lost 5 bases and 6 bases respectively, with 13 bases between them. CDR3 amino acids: CASSPTGKDGYTF. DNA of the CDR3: TGTGCCAGCAGCCCAACAGGGAAGGATGGCTACACCTTC.

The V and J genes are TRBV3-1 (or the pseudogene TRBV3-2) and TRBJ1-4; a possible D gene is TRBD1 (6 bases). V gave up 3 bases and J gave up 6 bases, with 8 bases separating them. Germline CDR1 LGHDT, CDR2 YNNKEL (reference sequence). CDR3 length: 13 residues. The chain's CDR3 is CASSQGAYEKLFF. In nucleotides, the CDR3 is TGTGCCAGCAGCCAGGGGGCTTATGAAAAACTGTTTTTT.

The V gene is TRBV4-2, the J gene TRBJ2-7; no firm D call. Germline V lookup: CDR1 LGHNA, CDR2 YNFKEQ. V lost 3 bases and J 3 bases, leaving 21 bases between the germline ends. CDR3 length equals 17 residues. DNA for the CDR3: TGTGCCAGCAGCCAGGCAACCACAGAGACCTATTTCTACGAGCAGTACTTC. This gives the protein CASSQATTETYFYEQYF.

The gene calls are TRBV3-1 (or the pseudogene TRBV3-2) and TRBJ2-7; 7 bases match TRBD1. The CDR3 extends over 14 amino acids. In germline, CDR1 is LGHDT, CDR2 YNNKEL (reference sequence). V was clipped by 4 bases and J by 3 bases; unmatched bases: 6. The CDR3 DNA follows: TGTGCCAGCAGCCTCCGACAGGGAATCTACGAGCAGTACTTC. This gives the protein CASSLRQGIYEQYF.

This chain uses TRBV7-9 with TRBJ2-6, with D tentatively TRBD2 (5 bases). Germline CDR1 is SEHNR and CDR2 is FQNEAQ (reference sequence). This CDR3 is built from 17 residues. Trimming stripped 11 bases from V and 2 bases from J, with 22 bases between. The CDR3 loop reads CAESGLGYGAGANVLTF. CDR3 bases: TGTGCCGAAAGCGGTCTAGGCTATGGAGCTGGGGCCAACGTCCTGACTTTC.

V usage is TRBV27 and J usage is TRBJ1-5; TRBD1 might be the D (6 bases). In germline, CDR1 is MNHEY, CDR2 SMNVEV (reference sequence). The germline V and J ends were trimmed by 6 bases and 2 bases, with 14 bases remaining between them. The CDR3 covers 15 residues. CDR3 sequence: CASSLAGARNQPQHF. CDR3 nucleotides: TGTGCCAGCAGCCTGGCAGGGGCCCGCAATCAGCCCCAGCATTTT.

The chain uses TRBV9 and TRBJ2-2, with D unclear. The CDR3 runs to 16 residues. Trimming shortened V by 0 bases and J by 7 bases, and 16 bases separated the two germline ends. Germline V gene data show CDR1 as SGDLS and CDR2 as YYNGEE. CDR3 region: CASSVGSVPNYGELFF. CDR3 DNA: TGTGCCAGCAGCGTAGGTTCGGTCCCGAACTACGGGGAGCTGTTTTTT.

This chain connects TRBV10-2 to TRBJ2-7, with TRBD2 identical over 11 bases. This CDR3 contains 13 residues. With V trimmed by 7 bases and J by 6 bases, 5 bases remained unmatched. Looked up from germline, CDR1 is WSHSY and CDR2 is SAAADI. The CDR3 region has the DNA TGCGCCAGCAATCCGGGACTAGCGGCCGAGCAGTACTTC. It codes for CASNPGLAAEQYF.

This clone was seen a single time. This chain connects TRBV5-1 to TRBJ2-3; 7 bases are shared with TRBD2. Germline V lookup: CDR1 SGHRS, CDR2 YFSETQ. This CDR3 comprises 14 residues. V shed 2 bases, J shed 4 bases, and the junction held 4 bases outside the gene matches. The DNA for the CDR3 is TGCGCCAGCAGCTTAACCCGGGAGGCAGATACGCAGTATTTT. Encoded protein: CASSLTREADTQYF.

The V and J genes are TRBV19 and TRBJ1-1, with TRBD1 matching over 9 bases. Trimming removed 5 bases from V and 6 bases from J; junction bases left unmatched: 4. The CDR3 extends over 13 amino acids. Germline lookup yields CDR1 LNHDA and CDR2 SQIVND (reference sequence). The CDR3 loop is CASSVRQGAEAFF. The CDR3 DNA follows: TGTGCCAGTAGTGTTCGACAGGGGGCTGAAGCTTTCTTT.

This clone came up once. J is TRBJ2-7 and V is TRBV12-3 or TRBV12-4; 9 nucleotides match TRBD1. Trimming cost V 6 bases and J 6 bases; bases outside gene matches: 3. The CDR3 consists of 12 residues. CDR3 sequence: CASRLQGAEQYF. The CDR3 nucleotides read TGTGCCAGCAGGCTACAGGGGGCCGAGCAGTACTTC.

As DNA, the CDR3 is TGCAGCGGCCGGACAGGGGTTAATTCACCCCTCCACTTT. Translated: CSGRTGVNSPLHF. This chain uses TRBV29-1 with TRBJ1-6; TRBD1 agrees at 9 bases. Germline loops: CDR1 SQVTM, CDR2 ANQGSEA. This CDR3 contains 13 residues. Unmatched junction bases numbered 4, after V lost 7 bases and J lost 6 bases.

The CDR3 region has the DNA TGTGCCTGGAGTGCAGGATACGAGCAGTACTTC. Residues: CAWSAGYEQYF. The chain employs TRBV30 and TRBJ2-7; D unclear. The germline V gene has CDR1 GTSNPN and CDR2 SVGIG (reference sequence). The V end was cut by 1 base, the J end by 4 bases, with 5 bases between. CDR3 length equals 11 residues.

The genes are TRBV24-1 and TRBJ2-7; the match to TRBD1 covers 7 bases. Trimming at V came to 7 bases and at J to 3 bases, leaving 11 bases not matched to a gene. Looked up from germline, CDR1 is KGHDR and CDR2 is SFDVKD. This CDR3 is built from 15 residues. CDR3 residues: CATSLDRIRGYEQYF. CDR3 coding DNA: TGTGCCACCAGCCTGGACAGGATAAGGGGCTACGAGCAGTACTTC.

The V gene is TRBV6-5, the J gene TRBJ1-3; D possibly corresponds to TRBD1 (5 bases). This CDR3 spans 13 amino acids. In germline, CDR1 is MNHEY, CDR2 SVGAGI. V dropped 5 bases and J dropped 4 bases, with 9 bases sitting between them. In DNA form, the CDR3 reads TGTGCCAGCAGTCAGACAGACGGAAACACCATATATTTT. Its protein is CASSQTDGNTIYF.

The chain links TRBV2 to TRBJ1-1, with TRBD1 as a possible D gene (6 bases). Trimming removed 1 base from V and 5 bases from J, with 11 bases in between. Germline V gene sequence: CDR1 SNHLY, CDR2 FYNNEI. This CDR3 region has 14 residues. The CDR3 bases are TGTGCCAGCAGTGAAGAACAGGGTGGGACTGAAGCTTTCTTT. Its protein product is CASSEEQGGTEAFF.

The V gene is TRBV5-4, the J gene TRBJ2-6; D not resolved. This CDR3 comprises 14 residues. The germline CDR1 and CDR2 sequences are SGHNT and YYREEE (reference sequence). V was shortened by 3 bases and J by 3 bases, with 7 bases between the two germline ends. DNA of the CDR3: TGTGCCAGCAGCTCCGCCGGTGGGGCCAACGTCCTGACTTTC. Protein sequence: CASSSAGGANVLTF.

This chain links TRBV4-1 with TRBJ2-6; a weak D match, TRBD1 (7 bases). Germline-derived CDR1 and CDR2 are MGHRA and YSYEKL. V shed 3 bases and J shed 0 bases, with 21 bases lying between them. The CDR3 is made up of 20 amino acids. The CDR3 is CASSQHEGGTVTSGANVLTF. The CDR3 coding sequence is TGCGCCAGCAGCCAGCATGAAGGCGGGACAGTAACCTCTGGGGCCAACGTCCTGACTTTC.

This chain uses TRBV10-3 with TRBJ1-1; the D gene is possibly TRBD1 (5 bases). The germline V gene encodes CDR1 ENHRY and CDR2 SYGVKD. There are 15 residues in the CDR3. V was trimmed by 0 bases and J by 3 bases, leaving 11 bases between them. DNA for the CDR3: TGTGCCATCAGTGAGTCCGGGGGATCGGACACTGAAGCTTTCTTT. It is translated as CAISESGGSDTEAFF.

CDR3 in amino acids: CASSDLGQGDEAFF. CDR3 nucleotide sequence: TGTGCCAGCAGCGACCTCGGGCAGGGGGACGAAGCTTTCTTT. This rearrangement joins TRBV9 to TRBJ1-1; 7 bases agree with TRBD1. Germline lookup yields CDR1 SGDLS and CDR2 YYNGEE. CDR3 length: 14 residues. Trimming cost V 3 bases and J 8 bases; bases outside gene matches: 10.